The 10 T cell receptor beta chains below come from one sample, sequenced in a study of T cell changes during pregnancy in multiple sclerosis. TCRdb's table, derived via immunoSEQ multiplex PCR, lists solely in-frame clones and lacks some. The sample holds approximately 130,000 clones; approximately 93% are singletons and the top ten take roughly 6.2%. Sequenced here: peripheral blood, sampled before pregnancy. These TCRs come from a female donor with multiple sclerosis, enrolled in a pregnancy study.

V usage is TRBV6-6 and J usage is TRBJ2-3; 8 bases align to TRBD1. The CDR3 is made up of 13 amino acids. Germline V lookup: CDR1 MNHNY, CDR2 SVGAGI (reference sequence). V trimming: 6 bases; J trimming: 6 bases; junction bases outside the gene matches: 5. DNA for the CDR3: TGTGCCAGCAGACGGGACAGGAAGGATACGCAGTATTTT. Translation gives CASRRDRKDTQYF.

The rearrangement joins TRBV11-1 to TRBJ1-1; maybe TRBD1 (5 bases). V lost 5 bases, J lost 3 bases, and 13 bases lay in between. The germline V gene has CDR1 SGHAT and CDR2 FQDESV (reference sequence). This CDR3 region has 14 residues. For the CDR3, the DNA is TGTGCCAGCAGCCTTCGAACAGGCGACACTGAAGCTTTCTTT. Translated, it gives CASSLRTGDTEAFF.

Written as DNA, the CDR3 is TGTGCCAGCAGCCCGAGGACAGGGAATTCCTACGAGCAGTACTTC. Protein product: CASSPRTGNSYEQYF. V gene TRBV7-9 combines with J gene TRBJ2-7; 8 nucleotides agree with TRBD1. This CDR3 comprises 15 residues. The germline CDR1 and CDR2 sequences are SEHNR and FQNEAQ (reference sequence). J was trimmed by 1 base and V by 5 bases; bases with no gene match: 7.

This clone was detected a few times. V gene TRBV27 combines with J gene TRBJ1-1; possible D gene TRBD1, 6 bases. Trimming removed 8 bases from V and 5 bases from J, with 15 bases in between. Per germline, CDR1 MNHEY and CDR2 SMNVEV (reference sequence). The CDR3 spans 13 residues. The CDR3 DNA follows: TGTGCCAGCTTCCTCGTGCAGGGGACTGAAGCTTTCTTT. Translating gives CASFLVQGTEAFF.

This CDR3 reads CAWSGRTGAGELFF. The CDR3 DNA follows: TGTGCCTGGAGTGGCCGGACAGGGGCCGGGGAGCTGTTTTTT. The chain has TRBV30 and TRBJ2-2; the match to TRBD1 covers 9 bases. Germline values: CDR1 GTSNPN, CDR2 SVGIG (reference sequence). This CDR3 is 14 amino acids long. V lost 1 base to trimming and J lost 6 bases; unmatched junction nucleotides: 3.

The chain carries TRBV7-3 and TRBJ2-3; 9 nucleotides agree with TRBD1. Trimming took 0 bases from V and 2 from J; bases not matched to a gene: 6. Germline assignment: CDR1 SGHTA and CDR2 FQGTGA. The CDR3 has 17 residues. The CDR3 loop reads CASSLTPQGAVTDTQYF. The CDR3 DNA reads TGTGCCAGCAGCTTAACCCCACAGGGGGCCGTCACAGATACGCAGTATTTT.

The chain recombines TRBV4-2 with TRBJ2-1; a weak D match, TRBD1 (6 bases). The V end lost 1 base, the J end lost 7 bases, and 11 bases lay between the germline ends. This CDR3 spans 14 amino acids. Germline loops: CDR1 LGHNA, CDR2 YNFKEQ. In DNA form, the CDR3 reads TGTGCCAGCAGCCAAGGGCGGCAGGGGAATGAGCAGTTCTTC. Protein sequence: CASSQGRQGNEQFF.

This clone was detected only once. The chain carries TRBV28 and TRBJ1-1, with 7 bases that match TRBD1. Germline CDR1 MDHEN, CDR2 SYDVKM. The V gene end was trimmed by 5 bases and the J gene end by 7 bases; junction bases not matched to a gene: 10. This CDR3 spans 14 amino acids. The CDR3 sequence is CASSPPHRGLEAFF. The DNA for the CDR3 is TGTGCCAGCAGTCCCCCACACAGGGGCCTTGAAGCTTTCTTT.

In its sample, this clone is medium-sized. This sequence joins TRBV27 and TRBJ2-4; weak D call: TRBD2 (5 bases). This CDR3 spans 14 amino acids. The V gene's germline CDR1 is MNHEY and CDR2 SMNVEV (reference sequence). V was cut by 5 bases and J by 0 bases, with 8 bases left in between. The CDR3 region has the DNA TGTGCCAGCAGTCCCGGGGTAGCCAAAAACATTCAGTACTTC. Residues: CASSPGVAKNIQYF.

This chain joins TRBV25-1 and TRBJ1-6; 9 positions match TRBD1. The CDR3 totals 17 residues. Looked up from germline, CDR1 is MGHDK and CDR2 is SYGVNS. The junction had 5 bases not matched to a gene; V was cut back by 2 bases and J by 3 bases. The CDR3 DNA follows: TGTGCCAGCAGTGAACATACAGGGGGCCGCTATAATTCACCCCTCCACTTT. Encoded protein: CASSEHTGGRYNSPLHF.